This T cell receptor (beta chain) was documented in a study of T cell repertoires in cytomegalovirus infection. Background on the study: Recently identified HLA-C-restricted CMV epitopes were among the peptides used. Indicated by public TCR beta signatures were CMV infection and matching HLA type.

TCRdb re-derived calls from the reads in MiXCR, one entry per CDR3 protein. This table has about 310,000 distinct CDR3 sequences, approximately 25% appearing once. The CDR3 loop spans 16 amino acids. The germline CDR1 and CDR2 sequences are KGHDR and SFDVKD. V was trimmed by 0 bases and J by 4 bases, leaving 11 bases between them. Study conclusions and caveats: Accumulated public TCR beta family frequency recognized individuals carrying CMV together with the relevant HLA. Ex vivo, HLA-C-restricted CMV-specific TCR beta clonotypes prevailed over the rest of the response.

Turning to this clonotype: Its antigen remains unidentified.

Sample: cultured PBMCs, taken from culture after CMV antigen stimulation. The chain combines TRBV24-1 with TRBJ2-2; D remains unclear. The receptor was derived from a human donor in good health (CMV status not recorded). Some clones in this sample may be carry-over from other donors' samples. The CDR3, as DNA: TGTGCCACCAGTGATTTGCCCACCCCTTCCACCGGGGAGCTGTTTTTT. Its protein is CATSDLPTPSTGELFF.